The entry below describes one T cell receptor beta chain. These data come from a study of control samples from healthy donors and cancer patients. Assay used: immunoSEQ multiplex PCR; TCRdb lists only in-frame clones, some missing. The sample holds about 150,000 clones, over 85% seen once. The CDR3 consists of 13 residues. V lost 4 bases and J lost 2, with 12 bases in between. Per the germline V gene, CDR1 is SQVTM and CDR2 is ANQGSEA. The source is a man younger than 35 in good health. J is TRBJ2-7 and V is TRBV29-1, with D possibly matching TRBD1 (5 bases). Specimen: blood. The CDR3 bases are TGCAGCGTTGTAGGCAGGGCCCCCTACGAGCAGTACTTC. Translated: CSVVGRAPYEQYF.